This entry lists 26 T cell receptor beta chains sequenced from one sample in a study of shared clonotypes between healthy human individuals. TCRdb's table, derived via immunoSEQ multiplex PCR, lists solely in-frame clones and lacks some. The table has some 2.3 million clones, just over 90% seen once; the top ten hold roughly 0.36%. Sequencing used naive CD4+ T cells from PBMCs. The subset was: CD45RA+ positively selected. All receptors derive from a young man in good health. Some clones in this sample may be carry-over from other donors' samples.

To note about this clone: Within the sample, other DNA sequences also encode this same CDR3. The gene calls are TRBV5-4 and TRBJ2-1, with D maybe TRBD1 (5 bases). Trimming stripped 1 base from V and 0 bases from J, with 8 bases between. CDR3 length: 15 residues. Germline V CDR1 and CDR2: SGHNT, YYREEE (reference sequence). The CDR3 DNA is TGTGCCAGCAGCTTGCAGGGTAGCTCCTACAATGAGCAGTTCTTC. This translates into CASSLQGSSYNEQFF.

The chain is built from TRBV6-5 and TRBJ2-7; D gene ambiguous. The V gene's germline CDR1 is MNHEY and CDR2 SVGAGI. The V gene lost 8 bases and the J gene lost 2 bases, with 13 bases spanning the gap. The CDR3 extends over 13 amino acids. DNA for the CDR3: TGTGCCAGCGGTCCAGACGGAACCTACGAGCAGTACTTC. It specifies CASGPDGTYEQYF.

The chain recombines TRBV9 with TRBJ2-7, with 8 bases matching TRBD1. V was clipped by 0 bases and J by 6 bases; unmatched bases: 8. Germline-derived CDR1 and CDR2 are SGDLS and YYNGEE. The CDR3 is made up of 15 amino acids. The CDR3 DNA is TGTGCCAGCAGCGTAGCCGGACAGGGCTGGGTCGAGCAGTACTTC. Protein: CASSVAGQGWVEQYF.

The chain is built from TRBV21-1 and TRBJ1-2. TRBV21-1 represents a pseudogene. The CDR3 covers 18 residues. The CDR3 here is CASSKGWGNRRANYGYTF. CDR3 sequence (DNA): TGTGCCAGCAGCAAAGGGTGGGGAAACAGGCGGGCTAACTATGGCTACACCTTC.

The sample holds one count of this clone. The genes are TRBV6-1 and TRBJ2-7, with 7 bases that match TRBD1. This CDR3 contains 12 residues. V lost 4 bases, J lost 13 bases, and 10 bases stayed unmatched. Germline CDR1 and CDR2: MNHNS and SASEGT. This chain's CDR3 is CASSGSPGQKYF. DNA of the CDR3: TGTGCCAGCAGTGGATCACCGGGACAGAAATACTTC.

The gene calls are TRBV5-1 and TRBJ2-3; 13 nucleotides agree with TRBD2. Unmatched junction bases numbered 2, after V lost 4 bases and J lost 0 bases. CDR1 and CDR2 from the germline V gene are SGHRS and YFSETQ. The CDR3 extends over 16 amino acids. The CDR3 is CASSQGLAGSTDTQYF. CDR3 in DNA: TGCGCCAGCAGCCAGGGACTAGCGGGAAGCACAGATACGCAGTATTTT.

The chain is built from TRBV28 and TRBJ2-7, with 8 bases matching TRBD2. This CDR3 contains 14 residues. Germline V gene sequence: CDR1 MDHEN, CDR2 SYDVKM. Trimming at V came to 5 bases and at J to 0 bases, leaving 3 bases not matched to a gene. The CDR3: CASSKSGSSYEQYF. DNA of the CDR3: TGTGCCAGCAGTAAAAGCGGGAGCTCCTACGAGCAGTACTTC.

This clone was counted a single time. The chain couples TRBV28 to TRBJ2-7; D possibly uses TRBD1 or TRBD2 (5 bases each). The V end was cut by 7 bases, the J end by 4 bases, with 17 bases between. The CDR3 sequence is 14 residues long. In germline, CDR1 is MDHEN, CDR2 SYDVKM. CDR3 sequence: CASTPGQRLYEQYF. DNA of the CDR3: TGTGCCAGCACCCCGGGGCAGCGGTTGTACGAGCAGTACTTC. The full variable domain, its missing parts supplied by reference TRBV28 and TRBJ2-7, is DVKVTQSSRYLVKRTGEKVFLECVQDMDHENMFWYRQDPGLGLRLIYFSYDVKMKEKGDIPEGYSVSREKKERFSLILESASTNQTSMYLCASTPGQRLYEQYFGPGTRLTVT.

V is TRBV7-2 and J is TRBJ2-4; 16 nucleotides agree with TRBD2. The germline V gene has CDR1 SGHTA and CDR2 FQGNSA. This CDR3 contains 18 residues. J was trimmed by 6 bases and V by 5 bases; bases with no gene match: 10. In nucleotides, the CDR3 is TGTGCCAGCAGCCCCGGGACTAGCGGGAGGGCCTTGAGAAACATTCAGTACTTC. This encodes CASSPGTSGRALRNIQYF.

V usage is TRBV28 and J usage is TRBJ2-5; 10 positions agree with TRBD1. In germline, CDR1 is MDHEN, CDR2 SYDVKM. V gave up 6 bases and J gave up 11 bases; unmatched junction bases: 12. This CDR3 region has 14 residues. The DNA of the CDR3 is TGTGCCAGCAGCCGCGGGACAGGGGTTTGGGAGCAGTACTTC. Residues: CASSRGTGVWEQYF.

V and J are TRBV7-9 and TRBJ2-7; 7 bases match TRBD1. The CDR3 is made up of 16 amino acids. V was pared by 4 bases and J by 3 bases, with 12 bases of the junction left unmatched. Per germline, CDR1 SEHNR and CDR2 FQNEAQ (reference sequence). The CDR3 nucleotides are TGTGCCAGCAGCTCGCCACAGGGGATGAGCGGCTACGAGCAGTACTTC. It yields the protein CASSSPQGMSGYEQYF. Complete variable domain (other parts from reference TRBV7-9 and TRBJ2-7): DTGVSQNPRHKITKRGQNVTFRCDPISEHNRLYWYRQTLGQGPEFLTYFQNEAQLEKSRLLSDRFSAERPKGSFSTLEIQRTEQGDSAMYLCASSSPQGMSGYEQYFGPGTRLTVT.

The gene calls are TRBV6-6 and TRBJ2-5; maybe TRBD2 (5 bases). V shed 6 bases and J shed 5 bases, with 19 bases lying between them. The CDR3 consists of 15 residues. The germline CDR1 and CDR2 sequences are MNHNY and SVGAGI (reference sequence). The CDR3 DNA reads as TGTGCCAGCAGCCCACGAGTGGGAGATATGGAGACCCAGTACTTC. Its translation: CASSPRVGDMETQYF.

This chain joins TRBV14 and TRBJ2-5, with D unresolved. V dropped 0 bases and J dropped 7 bases, with 9 bases sitting between them. Germline V CDR1 and CDR2: SGHDN, FVKESK. The CDR3 totals 13 residues. CDR3 sequence: CASSQESLGTQYF. The CDR3 bases are TGTGCCAGCAGCCAAGAGTCGCTCGGGACCCAGTACTTC.

The J gene is TRBJ2-5, the V gene TRBV7-9; a weak D match, TRBD2 (6 bases). The CDR3 has 17 amino acids. V lost 5 bases and J lost 1, with 20 bases in between. Germline-derived CDR1 and CDR2 are SEHNR and FQNEAQ (reference sequence). The CDR3 bases are TGTGCCAGCAGCCCACGAGGCGGGACGGTGGTCCAAGAGACCCAGTACTTC. Amino acid sequence: CASSPRGGTVVQETQYF.

V gene TRBV2 combines with J gene TRBJ2-7, with 12 bases identical to TRBD2. The germline V gene encodes CDR1 SNHLY and CDR2 FYNNEI. The CDR3 is made up of 15 amino acids. V was clipped by 8 bases and J by 5 bases; unmatched bases: 10. The CDR3 here is CASPKTSGRFHEQYF. In nucleotides, the CDR3 is TGTGCCAGCCCCAAGACTAGCGGGAGATTCCACGAGCAGTACTTC.

The gene calls are TRBV5-4 and TRBJ2-1; 13 nucleotides agree with TRBD2. V lost 4 bases, J lost 8 bases, and 6 bases stayed unmatched. Germline CDR1 SGHNT, CDR2 YYREEE (reference sequence). This CDR3 has 15 amino acids. CDR3 in DNA: TGTGCCAGCAGCACGGGACTAGCGGGATTGTATGAGCAGTTCTTC. Translation gives CASSTGLAGLYEQFF.

This clone was recorded a few times. Other DNA sequences in the same sample also yield this CDR3. The rearrangement uses TRBV28 and TRBJ1-2; D uncertain. This CDR3 is built from 14 residues. V shed 6 bases and J shed 1 base, with 12 bases lying between them. Germline CDR1 reads MDHEN; CDR2 reads SYDVKM. The CDR3 region has the DNA TGTGCCAGCAGCCTCAGTCGCCTTAACTATGGCTACACCTTC. Translated: CASSLSRLNYGYTF.

The chain combines TRBV29-1 with TRBJ2-5; TRBD1 or TRBD2 may be the D gene (5 bases each). Germline V gene sequence: CDR1 SQVTM, CDR2 ANQGSEA. The CDR3 runs 12 residues. Trimming took 7 bases from V and 4 from J, leaving 13 bases between them. CDR3 bases: TGCAGCGGAACAACAGGAGGAGAGACCCAGTACTTC. Translating gives CSGTTGGETQYF.

The chain employs TRBV5-1 and TRBJ1-5; the D is unclear. Per germline, CDR1 SGHRS and CDR2 YFSETQ. This CDR3 contains 13 residues. Trimming left V 0 bases short and J 5 bases short, with 6 bases between. The CDR3 reads CASSLEVDQPQHF. As DNA, the CDR3 is TGCGCCAGCAGCTTGGAGGTTGATCAGCCCCAGCATTTT.

The rearrangement joins TRBV7-2 to TRBJ1-1; D is perhaps TRBD1 (5 bases). CDR1 is SGHTA, CDR2 FQGNSA, per germline. The CDR3 sequence is 15 residues long. The V end was cut by 1 base, the J end by 5 bases, with 14 bases between. The CDR3 spells CASSLVGVGMTEAFF. DNA of the CDR3: TGTGCCAGCAGCTTAGTGGGGGTAGGAATGACTGAAGCTTTCTTT.

This rearrangement joins TRBV5-6 to TRBJ2-5; the D is unclear. With 1 base removed from V and 3 bases from J, the gap between germline ends came to 7 bases. The V gene's germline CDR1 is SGHDT and CDR2 YYEEEE. CDR3 length: 13 residues. The CDR3 coding sequence is TGTGCCAGCAGCTTGACACGGAAAGAGACCCAGTACTTC. It translates to CASSLTRKETQYF. The full variable domain, rest sourced from reference TRBV5-6 and TRBJ2-5, is DAGVTQSPTHLIKTRGQQVTLRCSPKSGHDTVSWYQQALGQGPQFIFQYYEEEERQRGNFPDRFSGHQFPNYSSELNVNALLLGDSALYLCASSLTRKETQYFGPGTRLLVL.

This clone was counted a single time. V gene TRBV7-3 combines with J gene TRBJ1-1; D is possibly TRBD1 (5 bases). Trimming cost V 5 bases and J 3 bases, with 16 bases left between them. The CDR3 is 15 amino acids. Germline-derived CDR1 and CDR2 are SGHTA and FQGTGA. The CDR3: CASSAQGFGDTEAFF. In DNA form, the CDR3 reads TGTGCCAGCAGCGCGCAGGGTTTCGGAGACACTGAAGCTTTCTTT.

The chain has TRBV7-8 and TRBJ1-1; D uncertain. V lost 0 bases to trimming and J lost 11 bases, with 10 bases between them. Germline V gene lookup returns CDR1 SGHVS and CDR2 FQNEAQ. This CDR3 region has 12 residues. The CDR3 sequence: CASSLAQGRAFF. Written as DNA, the CDR3 is TGTGCCAGCAGCTTAGCACAAGGTCGGGCTTTCTTT.

In the case of this clone: Other DNA sequences in this sample translate to the same CDR3. The rearrangement joins TRBV5-1 to TRBJ1-4; possible D gene TRBD1, 5 bases. This CDR3 has 14 residues. The ends were cut back, 1 base at V and 3 bases at J, with 7 bases in the middle. The germline CDR1 and CDR2 sequences are SGHRS and YFSETQ. CDR3 nucleotides: TGCGCCAGCAGCTTGCGAGGGGCTAATGAAAAACTGTTTTTT. This sequence encodes CASSLRGANEKLFF.

This clone appeared a single time. CDR3: CASSLLRAEKLFF. For the CDR3, the DNA is TGTGCCAGCAGCCTACTCCGGGCTGAAAAACTGTTTTTT. This chain uses TRBV7-2 with TRBJ1-4; D is unresolved. Germline values: CDR1 SGHTA, CDR2 FQGNSA. This CDR3 spans 13 amino acids. V gave up 5 bases and J gave up 7 bases, with 11 bases separating them.

The chain links TRBV5-1 to TRBJ2-1, with D hard to call. Trimming removed 2 bases at V and 5 bases at J, with 11 bases between. This CDR3 comprises 14 residues. Germline values: CDR1 SGHRS, CDR2 YFSETQ. The CDR3 coding sequence is TGCGCCAGCAGCTTCACTACCCCAAACAATGAGCAGTTCTTC. Protein: CASSFTTPNNEQFF.